This TCR beta chain was found in a study of shared clonotypes between healthy human individuals. In the naive CD8 group, cells lacked CD45RO and were positively selected for CCR7, so terminally differentiated effector memory CD45RA+ cells were left out. Here immunoSEQ multiplex PCR was the method, and the copy in TCRdb shows in-frame clones only, minus some. The sample holds about 2,200,000 clones, under 95% seen once. The CDR3 length is 16 residues. From germline, CDR1 is SGHDN and CDR2 FVKESK. Trimming cost V 4 bases and J 6 bases, with 19 bases left between them. The chain recombines TRBV14 with TRBJ2-1, with D possibly being TRBD2 (6 bases). This receptor was identified in a man aged 18 to 29 in good health. Some clones in this sample may be carry-over from other donors' samples. Sequencing used naive CD8+ T cells from PBMCs. The CDR3: CASSPLTGRFVNEQFF. CDR3 DNA sequence: TGTGCCAGCAGCCCGCTCACCGGGAGATTCGTCAATGAGCAGTTCTTC. Complete variable domain (other parts from reference TRBV14 and TRBJ2-1): EAGVTQFPSHSVIEKGQTVTLRCDPISGHDNLYWYRRVMGKEIKFLLHFVKESKQDESGMPNNRFLAERTGGTYSTLKVQPAELEDSGVYFCASSPLTGRFVNEQFFGPGTRLTVL.